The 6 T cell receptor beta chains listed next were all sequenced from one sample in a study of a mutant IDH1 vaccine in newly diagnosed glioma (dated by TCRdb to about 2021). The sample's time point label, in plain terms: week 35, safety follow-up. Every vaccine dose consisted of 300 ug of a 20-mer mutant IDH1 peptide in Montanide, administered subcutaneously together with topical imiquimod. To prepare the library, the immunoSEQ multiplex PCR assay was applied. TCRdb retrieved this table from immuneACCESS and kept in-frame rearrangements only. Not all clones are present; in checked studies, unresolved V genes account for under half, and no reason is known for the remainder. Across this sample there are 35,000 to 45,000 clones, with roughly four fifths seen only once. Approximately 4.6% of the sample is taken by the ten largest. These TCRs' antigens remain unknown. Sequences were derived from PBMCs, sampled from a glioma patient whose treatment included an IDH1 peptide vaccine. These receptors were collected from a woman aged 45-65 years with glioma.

CDR3 amino acids: CASSPRTGVGETQYF. DNA of the CDR3: TGTGCCAGCAGCCCACGGACAGGGGTAGGGGAGACCCAGTACTTC. The J gene is TRBJ2-5, the V gene TRBV5-6, with 9 bases lining up with TRBD1. This CDR3 is built from 15 residues. Germline V gene sequence: CDR1 SGHDT, CDR2 YYEEEE. Trimming took 4 bases from V and 5 from J; bases not matched to a gene: 9.

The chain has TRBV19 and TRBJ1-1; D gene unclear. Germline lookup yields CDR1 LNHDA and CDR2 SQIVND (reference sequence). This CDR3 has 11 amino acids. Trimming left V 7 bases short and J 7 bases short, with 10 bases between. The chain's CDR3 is CASIFAGEAFF. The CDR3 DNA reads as TGTGCCAGTATCTTCGCGGGTGAAGCTTTCTTT. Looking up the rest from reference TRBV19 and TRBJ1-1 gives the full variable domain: DGGITQSPKYLFRKEGQNVTLSCEQNLNHDAMYWYRQDPGQGLRLIYYSQIVNDFQKGDIAEGYSVSREKKESFPLTVTSAQKNPTAFYLCASIFAGEAFFGQGTRLTVV.

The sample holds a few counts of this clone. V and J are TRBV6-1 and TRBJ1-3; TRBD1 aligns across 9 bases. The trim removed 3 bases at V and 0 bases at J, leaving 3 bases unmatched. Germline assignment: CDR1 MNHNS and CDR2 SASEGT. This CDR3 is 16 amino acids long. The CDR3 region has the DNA TGTGCCAGCAGTGAGGACAGGGGTAACTCTGGAAACACCATATATTTT. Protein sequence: CASSEDRGNSGNTIYF.

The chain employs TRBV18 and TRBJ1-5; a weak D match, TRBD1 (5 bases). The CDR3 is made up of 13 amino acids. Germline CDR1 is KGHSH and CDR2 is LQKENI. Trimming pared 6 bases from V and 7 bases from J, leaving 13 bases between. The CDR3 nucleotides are TGTGCCAGCTCTCAGGGAGGGTTCCAGCCCCAGCATTTT. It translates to CASSQGGFQPQHF.

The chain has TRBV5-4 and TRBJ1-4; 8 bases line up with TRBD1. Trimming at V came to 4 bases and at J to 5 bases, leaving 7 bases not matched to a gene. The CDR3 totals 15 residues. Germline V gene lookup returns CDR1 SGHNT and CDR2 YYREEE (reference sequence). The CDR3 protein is CASSTLQGANEKLFF. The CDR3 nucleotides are TGTGCCAGCAGCACCCTCCAGGGGGCAAATGAAAAACTGTTTTTT.

The CDR3 loop reads CASSVGGSQEQYF. DNA for the CDR3: TGTGCCAGCAGCGTAGGGGGGTCTCAAGAGCAGTACTTC. This chain joins TRBV9 and TRBJ2-7; D tentatively reads TRBD1 or TRBD2 (5 bases each). Deletions cut 0 bases from V and 7 bases from J, with 11 bases between. Germline-derived CDR1 and CDR2 are SGDLS and YYNGEE. The length of the CDR3 is 13 residues.